These 2 T cell receptor beta chains were all obtained from the same sample, sequenced in a study of cytomegalovirus exposure and HLA in healthy donors. Generated by immunoSEQ multiplex PCR, the TCRdb table keeps only in-frame clones and is missing some. Of roughly 60,000 clones listed, about 92% are singletons. Material: PBMCs. The source of these receptors is a woman in her late teens or twenties in good health and CMV-seronegative.

This clone was observed a handful of times. For the CDR3, the DNA is TGTGCCAGTAGCCCCGTGACAGGGGGCTTCCGCGAGCAGTACTTC. Translation gives CASSPVTGGFREQYF. J is TRBJ2-7 and V is TRBV19, with TRBD1 identical over 10 bases. The CDR3 has 15 amino acids. The V and J ends lost 6 bases and 6 bases, in that order; junction bases with no gene match: 11. CDR1 and CDR2 (germline): LNHDA, SQIVND (reference sequence).

The V and J genes are TRBV27 and TRBJ1-1; a possible D gene is TRBD1 (5 bases). CDR1 and CDR2 (germline): MNHEY, SMNVEV (reference sequence). Trimming stripped 8 bases from V and 4 bases from J, with 14 bases between. CDR3 length equals 13 residues. This CDR3 reads CASGLTVGTEAFF. The CDR3 DNA reads as TGTGCCAGCGGTCTGACAGTTGGCACTGAAGCTTTCTTT.